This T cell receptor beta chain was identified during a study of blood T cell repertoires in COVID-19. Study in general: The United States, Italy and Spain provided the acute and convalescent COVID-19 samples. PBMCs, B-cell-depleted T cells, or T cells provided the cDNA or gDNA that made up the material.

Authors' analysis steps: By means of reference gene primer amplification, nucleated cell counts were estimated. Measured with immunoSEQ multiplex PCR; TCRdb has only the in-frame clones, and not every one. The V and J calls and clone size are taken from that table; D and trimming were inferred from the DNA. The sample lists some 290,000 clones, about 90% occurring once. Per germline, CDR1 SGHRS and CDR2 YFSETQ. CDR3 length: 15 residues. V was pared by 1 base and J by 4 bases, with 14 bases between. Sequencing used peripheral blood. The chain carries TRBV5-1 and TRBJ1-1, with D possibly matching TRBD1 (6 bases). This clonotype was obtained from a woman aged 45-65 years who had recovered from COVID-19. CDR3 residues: CASSLSGQFLTEAFF. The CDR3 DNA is TGCGCCAGCAGCTTGTCTGGACAGTTCCTCACTGAAGCTTTCTTT. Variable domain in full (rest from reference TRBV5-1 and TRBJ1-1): KAGVTQTPRYLIKTRGQQVTLSCSPISGHRSVSWYQQTPGQGLQFLFEYFSETQRNKGNFPGRFSGRQFSNSRSEMNVSTLELGDSALYLCASSLSGQFLTEAFFGQGTRLTVV.